The 3 T cell receptor beta chains below come from one sample, sequenced in a study of blood T cell repertoires in COVID-19. Libraries were prepared by immunoSEQ multiplex PCR; TCRdb keeps only in-frame clonotypes and omits some of them. The sample lists some 150,000 clones, about nine tenths occurring once. The sequenced material came from peripheral blood. The source of these receptors is a woman in her fifties or sixties with active or convalescent COVID-19.

The CDR3 sequence is CASSGDRPLAKNIQYF. As DNA, the CDR3 is TGTGCCAGCAGCGGCGACAGGCCACTAGCCAAAAACATTCAGTACTTC. The chain recombines TRBV5-5 with TRBJ2-4, with a tentative D call TRBD1 (6 bases). The V end was cut by 4 bases, the J end by 0 bases, with 14 bases between. There are 16 residues in the CDR3. Germline-derived CDR1 and CDR2 are SGHKS and YYEKEE (reference sequence).

The genes are TRBV7-2 and TRBJ2-7, with a possible D match to TRBD2 (7 bases). This CDR3 spans 13 amino acids. Germline CDR1 and CDR2: SGHTA and FQGNSA. V lost 4 bases, J lost 7 bases, and 14 bases lay in between. CDR3 DNA: TGTGCCAGCAGCTCCAAGGGGGGGGGAGAGCAGTACTTC. As protein: CASSSKGGGEQYF.

CDR3: CASSPTSGGFGELFF. As DNA, the CDR3 is TGTGCCAGCAGCCCAACAAGCGGGGGGTTCGGGGAGCTGTTTTTT. The rearrangement uses TRBV7-2 and TRBJ2-2; 9 positions match TRBD2. CDR3 length equals 15 residues. The junction had 8 bases not matched to a gene; V was cut back by 5 bases and J by 7 bases. Germline lookup yields CDR1 SGHTA and CDR2 FQGNSA.